The 25 T cell receptor beta chains below come from one sample, sequenced in a study of blood T cell repertoires in COVID-19. Sequencing was performed with immunoSEQ multiplex PCR; in TCRdb, only in-frame clones are kept and a portion is missing. Found here are just over 90,000 clones, 76% of them singletons; the top ten hold about 6.4%. Sequenced input: peripheral blood. Receptors originate from a man in his 70s with acute or convalescent COVID-19.

This sequence joins TRBV21-1 and TRBJ1-6. TRBV21-1 counts as a pseudogene. The CDR3 contains 15 residues. CDR3 loop: CASSSGTAKGSPLHF. In nucleotides, the CDR3 is TGTGCCAGCAGCAGCGGGACCGCAAAGGGCTCACCCCTCCACTTT.

This clone was observed a handful of times. V is TRBV7-8 and J is TRBJ1-2; TRBD1 might be the D (5 bases). V shed 1 base and J shed 1 base, with 16 bases lying between them. CDR1 SGHVS and CDR2 FQNEAQ come from the germline V gene. This CDR3 is 17 amino acids long. The CDR3: CASSLEGGTMVNYGYTF. Here the CDR3 DNA reads TGTGCCAGCAGCTTAGAAGGAGGGACGATGGTTAACTATGGCTACACCTTC.

This rearrangement joins TRBV5-1 to TRBJ2-3; 7 bases match TRBD2. Germline V gene sequence: CDR1 SGHRS, CDR2 YFSETQ. After removal of 4 bases from V and 6 bases from J, the junction contained 14 bases not matched to a gene. This CDR3 contains 16 residues. CDR3 loop: CASSLGRASWEDTQYF. CDR3 nucleotide sequence: TGCGCCAGCAGCCTGGGGAGGGCTAGCTGGGAGGATACGCAGTATTTT.

The chain couples TRBV7-8 to TRBJ2-3; D is ambiguous. Trimming cost V 3 bases and J 4 bases, with 14 bases left between them. The CDR3 runs 15 residues. Germline lookup yields CDR1 SGHVS and CDR2 FQNEAQ. DNA for the CDR3: TGTGCCAGCAGCTTCCCTTACCCGGAGCCAGATACGCAGTATTTT. Translated, it gives CASSFPYPEPDTQYF. The full variable domain, in which reference TRBV7-8 and TRBJ2-3 provide the parts outside the CDR3, is GAGVSQSPRYKVAKRGQDVALRCDPISGHVSLFWYQQALGQGPEFLTYFQNEAQLDKSGLPSDRFFAERPEGSVSTLKIQRTQQEDSAVYLCASSFPYPEPDTQYFGPGTRLTVL.

The rearrangement uses TRBV20-1 and TRBJ2-5; 8 nucleotides match TRBD1. V lost 3 bases to trimming and J lost 0 bases; unmatched junction nucleotides: 6. CDR3 length: 15 residues. Germline CDR1 and CDR2: DFQATT and SNEGSKA (reference sequence). In DNA form, the CDR3 reads TGCAGTGCTAGTTGGGACAGGACGTACCAAGAGACCCAGTACTTC. Its protein is CSASWDRTYQETQYF.

The chain has TRBV27 and TRBJ1-2, with D unclear. This CDR3 region has 12 residues. The V gene's germline CDR1 is MNHEY and CDR2 SMNVEV (reference sequence). Trimming shortened V by 0 bases and J by 5 bases, and 4 bases separated the two germline ends. CDR3 residues: CASSLSGYGYTF. In DNA, the CDR3 is TGTGCCAGCAGTTTATCCGGGTATGGCTACACCTTC.

The rearrangement uses TRBV6-4 and TRBJ2-5, with D tentatively TRBD2 (5 bases). Germline V gene lookup returns CDR1 MRHNA and CDR2 SNTAGT. V was pared by 2 bases and J by 4 bases, with 11 bases between. The CDR3 covers 14 residues. The CDR3 loop is CASSDGLTIETQYF. The DNA for the CDR3 is TGTGCCAGCAGTGACGGACTTACGATAGAGACCCAGTACTTC.

The chain has TRBV11-2 and TRBJ1-2, with 9 bases aligning to TRBD1. The junction had 4 bases not matched to a gene; V was cut back by 1 base and J by 4 bases. CDR3 length: 15 amino acids. Germline CDR1 SGHAT, CDR2 FQNNGV. This CDR3 is CASSLGGTGLYGYTF. In nucleotides, the CDR3 is TGTGCCAGCAGCTTAGGGGGGACAGGGCTCTATGGCTACACCTTC.

The rearrangement joins TRBV5-1 to TRBJ2-1, with 8 bases that match TRBD2. V shed 4 bases and J 7 bases; nucleotides not matched to a gene: 10. Germline loops: CDR1 SGHRS, CDR2 YFSETQ. This CDR3 has 15 residues. CDR3 loop: CASSPGGPMGNEQFF. CDR3 nucleotides: TGCGCCAGCAGCCCGGGGGGGCCAATGGGAAATGAGCAGTTCTTC.

This clone was detected once. This sequence joins TRBV6-5 and TRBJ2-3; TRBD2 agrees at 7 bases. The CDR3 totals 13 residues. V lost 10 bases to trimming and J lost 4 bases; unmatched junction nucleotides: 8. CDR1 is MNHEY and CDR2 is SVGAGI in the germline V gene. The CDR3 coding sequence is TGTGCCACTGTGAGCGGGGTAGCAGATACGCAGTATTTT. As protein: CATVSGVADTQYF.

The V call is TRBV5-1, the J call TRBJ1-5; TRBD1 matches 7 bases. The V gene end was trimmed by 4 bases and the J gene end by 1 base; junction bases not matched to a gene: 5. This CDR3 is 15 amino acids long. Germline values: CDR1 SGHRS, CDR2 YFSETQ. The CDR3 protein is CASSLAGGSNQPQHF. CDR3 nucleotides: TGCGCCAGCAGCCTCGCAGGGGGAAGCAATCAGCCCCAGCATTTT.

V and J are TRBV27 and TRBJ1-5, with D possibly being TRBD1 (5 bases). Trimming cost V 4 bases and J 6 bases, with 10 bases left between them. This CDR3 contains 13 residues. Germline V CDR1 and CDR2: MNHEY, SMNVEV (reference sequence). The CDR3 here is CASSSLGGQPQHF. CDR3 DNA: TGTGCCAGCAGTTCGCTCGGGGGTCAGCCCCAGCATTTT.

This clone was counted between two and nine times. The chain recombines TRBV28 with TRBJ1-2; a possible D gene is TRBD1 (5 bases). From germline, CDR1 is MDHEN and CDR2 SYDVKM. The V end lost 5 bases, the J end lost 3 bases, and 16 bases lay between the germline ends. The CDR3 contains 15 residues. CDR3 coding DNA: TGTGCCAGCAGTCTTGCGGGGGGTACTGACTATGGCTACACCTTC. The encoded protein is CASSLAGGTDYGYTF.

This chain uses TRBV30 with TRBJ1-2; 8 bases fit TRBD1. This CDR3 is 16 amino acids long. Germline CDR1 is GTSNPN and CDR2 is SVGIG (reference sequence). V was pared by 3 bases and J by 8 bases, with 17 bases of the junction left unmatched. In DNA, the CDR3 is TGTGCCTGGAGACCATACCGGGACAGGACCCCCGGGGGCTACACCTTC. It is translated as CAWRPYRDRTPGGYTF.

The V and J genes are TRBV28 and TRBJ1-1; TRBD1 might be the D (5 bases). Trimming cost V 4 bases and J 1 base, with 10 bases left between them. Germline values: CDR1 MDHEN, CDR2 SYDVKM. The CDR3 totals 14 residues. The CDR3 nucleotides are TGTGCCAGCAGTTCCCGACAGAAGAACACTGAAGCTTTCTTT. Translating gives CASSSRQKNTEAFF. The complete variable domain, with remaining parts taken from reference TRBV28 and TRBJ1-1, reads DVKVTQSSRYLVKRTGEKVFLECVQDMDHENMFWYRQDPGLGLRLIYFSYDVKMKEKGDIPEGYSVSREKKERFSLILESASTNQTSMYLCASSSRQKNTEAFFGQGTRLTVV.

CDR3 loop: CASSASYGYTF. The DNA of the CDR3 is TGTGCCAGCAGTGCCAGCTATGGCTACACCTTC. The rearrangement links TRBV2 to TRBJ1-2; D call uncertain. Germline CDR1 reads SNHLY; CDR2 reads FYNNEI. This CDR3 has 11 residues. V lost 4 bases and J 4 bases, leaving 4 bases between the germline ends. Filled out from reference TRBV2 and TRBJ1-2, the complete variable domain reads EPEVTQTPSHQVTQMGQEVILRCVPISNHLYFYWYRQILGQKVEFLVSFYNNEISEKSEIFDDQFSVERPDGSNFTLKIRSTKLEDSAMYFCASSASYGYTFGSGTRLTVV.

This clone was picked up a small number of times. V usage is TRBV6-5 and J usage is TRBJ1-3, with D unresolved. Germline values: CDR1 MNHEY, CDR2 SVGAGI. The V end was cut by 8 bases, the J end by 7 bases, with 15 bases between. CDR3 length equals 13 residues. The CDR3 sequence: CASSPPGGNTIYF. The CDR3 DNA reads as TGTGCCAGCTCTCCTCCTGGAGGGAACACCATATATTTT.

For this clone: The same CDR3 also results from other DNA sequences found in this sample. The chain couples TRBV7-9 to TRBJ1-1; a weak D match, TRBD1 (6 bases). The CDR3 contains 13 residues. Germline CDR1 SEHNR, CDR2 FQNEAQ (reference sequence). Trimming removed 6 bases from V and 5 bases from J, with 13 bases in between. The CDR3 loop is CASSPQGRTEAFF. The DNA of the CDR3 is TGTGCCAGCAGTCCCCAGGGGCGGACTGAAGCTTTCTTT.

This clone has a handful of counts. The CDR3 protein is CASSSQDRTSYGYTF. The CDR3 coding sequence is TGTGCCAGCAGTTCCCAGGACAGAACTTCCTATGGCTACACCTTC. This rearrangement joins TRBV27 to TRBJ1-2, with D possibly being TRBD1 (6 bases). V was shortened by 4 bases and J by 4 bases, with 16 bases between the two germline ends. The length of the CDR3 is 15 residues. CDR1 MNHEY and CDR2 SMNVEV come from the germline V gene (reference sequence).

This clone has a handful of counts. This sequence joins TRBV6-5 and TRBJ2-7; a possible D gene is TRBD1 (6 bases). The V end was cut by 6 bases, the J end by 4 bases, with 16 bases between. The CDR3 contains 14 residues. Germline CDR1 reads MNHEY; CDR2 reads SVGAGI. In DNA, the CDR3 is TGTGCCAGCAGGAGGGACACCTCTGTGTACGAGCAGTACTTC. It yields the protein CASRRDTSVYEQYF.

J is TRBJ2-1 and V is TRBV4-1; the D gene is possibly TRBD2 (6 bases). V was clipped by 0 bases and J by 9 bases, with 15 bases between them. The CDR3 consists of 15 residues. Germline CDR1 MGHRA, CDR2 YSYEKL. In DNA form, the CDR3 reads TGCGCCAGCAGCCAAGATGGGGACTCAGGGATTGAGCAGTTCTTC. This translates into CASSQDGDSGIEQFF.

V and J are TRBV15 and TRBJ1-1, with D unclear. Trimming took 0 bases from V and 3 from J, leaving 11 bases between them. The CDR3 extends over 15 amino acids. Germline-derived CDR1 and CDR2 are LNHNV and YYDKDF (reference sequence). The CDR3 bases are TGTGCCACCAGCAGAGAGAGGGTAGGAGACACTGAAGCTTTCTTT. Amino acids: CATSRERVGDTEAFF.

V usage is TRBV2 and J usage is TRBJ2-1; a weak D match, TRBD2 (6 bases). V shed 3 bases and J shed 4 bases, with 13 bases lying between them. Germline V gives CDR1 SNHLY, CDR2 FYNNEI. This CDR3 is 15 amino acids long. CDR3 coding DNA: TGTGCCAGCAGTGAGTTTGTAGCGGCTTACAATGAGCAGTTCTTC. Translated: CASSEFVAAYNEQFF.

This CDR3 is CASSQEGANEKLFF. CDR3 DNA sequence: TGCGCCAGCAGCCAAGAAGGGGCTAATGAAAAACTGTTTTTT. This chain links TRBV4-1 with TRBJ1-4, with a tentative D call TRBD1 (5 bases). Trimming removed 0 bases at V and 3 bases at J, with 5 bases between. The CDR3 consists of 14 residues. The germline V gene has CDR1 MGHRA and CDR2 YSYEKL.

This CDR3 reads CSASGGGYGYTF. The CDR3 DNA reads as TGCAGTGCTAGTGGGGGGGGCTATGGCTACACCTTC. This chain links TRBV20-1 with TRBJ1-2; TRBD1 might be the D (5 bases). V lost 3 bases and J lost 4, with 9 bases in between. CDR1 and CDR2 (germline): DFQATT, SNEGSKA (reference sequence). The CDR3 is 12 residues long.